The following is a T cell receptor beta chain sequence with its context. The junction had 2 bases not matched to a gene; V was cut back by 1 base and J by 1 base. The CDR3 is 16 amino acids. Germline CDR1 is SGHTA and CDR2 is FQGNSA. These data originate in a study of CD8 T cells in Susac syndrome. Random hexamers served to reverse transcribe roughly 0.45 to 1 ug RNA. TCRdb re-derived calls from the immunoSEQ multiplex PCR reads in MiXCR, one entry per CDR3 protein. Among over 100,000 distinct CDR3 sequences listed, about nine tenths were seen once. CD8+ and CD4+ T cells from blood underwent TCR beta sequencing, which was carried out in a high-throughput format.

Sequencing used CD8+ T cells from PBMCs. The source is a human donor in good health. The chain joins TRBV7-2 to TRBJ2-3; TRBD2 matches 10 bases. The CDR3 protein is CASSLELAGGTDTQYF. Written as DNA, the CDR3 is TGTGCCAGCAGCTTAGAGCTAGCGGGGGGCACAGATACGCAGTATTTT.